This T cell receptor (beta chain) was found in a study of identical twins (TCRdb year 2016). Regarding the complete study: TCR alpha and beta repertoires from monozygotic twins, unrelated adults of various ages and cord blood were deep-sequenced to test whether fetal clonotypes persist. To rule out contamination, the twin experiments were replicated at different times with different library preparation protocols.

Overall study outcomes, separate from this receptor: Abundant cord blood beta clonotypes carried fewer insertions; young adult naive repertoires showed a weaker similar trend, while memory repertoires showed none. Because the same donors could not be followed over many years, the conclusions relied on cross-sectional statistical analysis. Invariant T cells such as MAIT and iNKT could partly confound zero-insertion analyses, though diverse VJ usage argued against this for most clonotypes. Compared with coincidental sharing between unrelated individuals, out-of-frame TCR alpha sequences shared between twins showed an excess of sequences with low generation probability. Out-of-frame TCR alpha sharing in monozygotic twins was systematically underestimated by recombination models, whereas sharing between unrelated individuals was in agreement with the recombination models. Excess twin sharing in beta out-of-frame sequences was weaker because fewer shared sequences lowered the signal-to-noise ratio.

All donors were healthy Caucasians. Three unrelated non-twin adults were additionally sequenced: a male aged 18 to 29, a male aged 50 to 60 and a female aged 50 to 60. Using Miltenyi CD45RO+ enrichment and human naive T-cell isolation kits, memory (CD45RO+) and naive T cells were isolated from PBMC. Library generation was performed with 5' RACE. Sequencing was performed on an Illumina HiSeq 2000. A universal primer binding site was added through template switching, and the final cDNA carried a unique molecular identifier so that TCR cDNA molecules could be counted accurately. Specific primers in the conserved constant-segment region were used to synthesize first-strand cDNA for TCR alpha and beta chains. Each cDNA library was double barcoded, with a SMART-Mk sample barcode plus Illumina barcodes, to control for contamination. TruSeq adapter sequences along with Illumina sample barcodes were introduced in two successive PCR steps. Sequencing of the TCR alpha and beta cDNA libraries was done on the Illumina HiSeq platform using custom primers. Per the original workflow: Unique molecular identifiers were extracted from raw reads with MiGEC, and CDR3 positions were determined with MiXCR. Recombination models were inferred per individual with the repgenHMM and IGoR tools using an EM algorithm. Shared clonotypes were analyzed with the tcR package in R, and sharing was normalized by the product of cloneset sizes. Out-of-frame nonproductive sequences were analyzed to study raw recombination free of thymic and clonal selection effects. The raw public reads went through TCRdb reprocessing: fastp at Q25, MiXCR clone calling, in-frame beta chains kept. Each entry merges the rows of one CDR3 protein and shows their most common DNA and genes. TCRdb assigned the V and J calls; the authors' analysis was not used. This sample gives about 690,000 distinct CDR3 sequences in total; roughly 6% of them show up just once. About 2% of the sample comes from the top ten.

This clonotype was observed a few times. Its antigen is still unknown. No base quality values were provided; no much bigger clone lies one nucleotide off. The TCR sequence derives from a young man in good health. Source material: naive T cells sorted from blood. The cell subset or site label for this specimen denotes: cells isolated with a human naive T-cell isolation kit.

CDR3 sequence: CASSPLGTVNQPQHF. At the DNA level, the sequence is TGTGCCAGCAGCCCCCTGGGGACAGTCAATCAGCCCCAGCATTTT. The chain couples TRBV7-8 to TRBJ1-5, with 7 junctional bases fitting TRBD1. From the cysteine through the phenylalanine, the CDR3 covers 15 amino acids. Only CDR3 DNA remains: 45 bases, in frame from the first base. Taken from the germline V gene, the CDR1 and CDR2 loops are SGHVS and FQNEAQ. The junction shows trimming of 5 bases on V and 3 bases on J, and the gene matches do not reach 7 bases of it.